The present T cell receptor beta chain was sequenced within a study of identical twins. One entry per CDR3 protein, called by TCRdb with MiXCR from the 5' RACE reads. The repertoire holds 1.5 million to 2 million distinct CDR3 sequences, with around a third as singletons. The V gene's germline CDR1 is SNHLY and CDR2 FYNNEI. The CDR3 spans 13 residues. The V gene end was trimmed by 6 bases and the J gene end by 6 bases; junction bases not matched to a gene: 6. Donors uniformly comprised healthy Caucasians. This clonotype was seen a handful of times. Its antigen is unidentified. Study conclusions and caveats: Researchers reported excess low generation probability among twin-shared out-of-frame alpha sequences. With beta out-of-frame sequences, excess sharing by twins was weaker. Zero-insertion findings could be partly confounded by invariant cells (MAIT and iNKT cells).

The chain recombines TRBV2 with TRBJ2-5, with 8 bases identical to TRBD1. The TCR sequence derives from a newborn girl in good health. Sequenced sample: cord blood. CDR3 loop: CASRQQGGQTQYF. In DNA form, the CDR3 reads TGTGCCAGCAGACAACAGGGGGGACAGACCCAGTACTTC.